These 31 T cell receptor beta chains share one sample of origin, sequenced in a study of T cell responses to AZD1222 COVID-19 vaccine. Using immunoSEQ multiplex PCR, the repertoire was profiled, and TCRdb retains in-frame clones only, with some absent. This sample has more than 85,000 clones; 86% occur once, and the top ten carry approximately 5%. Specimen: peripheral blood, collected on day 0 of AZD1222 vaccination. Every receptor here comes from an adult in good health.

The rearrangement joins TRBV29-1 to TRBJ1-1; D ambiguous. The CDR3 covers 16 residues. Germline loops: CDR1 SQVTM, CDR2 ANQGSEA. V was cut by 6 bases and J by 1 base, with 21 bases left in between. The CDR3 protein is CSVTSGSHLGNTEAFF. The CDR3 nucleotides read TGCAGCGTGACGAGCGGAAGTCACCTCGGGAACACTGAAGCTTTCTTT.

This chain connects TRBV13 to TRBJ2-3, with 11 positions matching TRBD2. CDR3 length: 16 amino acids. Germline assignment: CDR1 PRHDT and CDR2 FYEKMQ (reference sequence). V shed 5 bases and J 5 bases; nucleotides not matched to a gene: 9. The CDR3 DNA reads as TGTGCCAGCAGCCCCTCCCTAGCGGGGGGAGGAGATACGCAGTATTTT. This gives the protein CASSPSLAGGGDTQYF.

The genes are TRBV18 and TRBJ2-7, with no clear D. Trimming stripped 0 bases from V and 3 bases from J, with 21 bases between. From germline, CDR1 is KGHSH and CDR2 LQKENI. The length of the CDR3 is 18 residues. In DNA form, the CDR3 reads TGTGCCAGCTCACCACCGGAAGCAAATAGAGTGGGGTTCTACGAGCAGTACTTC. Its translation: CASSPPEANRVGFYEQYF.

This chain connects TRBV28 to TRBJ1-4; tentative D call: TRBD1 (5 bases). V lost 5 bases to trimming and J lost 0 bases, with 13 bases between them. The CDR3 extends over 16 amino acids. Germline CDR1 reads MDHEN; CDR2 reads SYDVKM. The CDR3 nucleotides are TGTGCCAGCAGTGGGCTGGGGGGAACAACTAATGAAAAACTGTTTTTT. Amino acid sequence: CASSGLGGTTNEKLFF. Full variable domain (rest looked up from reference TRBV28 and TRBJ1-4): DVKVTQSSRYLVKRTGEKVFLECVQDMDHENMFWYRQDPGLGLRLIYFSYDVKMKEKGDIPEGYSVSREKKERFSLILESASTNQTSMYLCASSGLGGTTNEKLFFGSGTQLSVL.

The V call is TRBV9, the J call TRBJ1-3; no clear D gene. This CDR3 contains 15 residues. Trimming removed 0 bases at V and 4 bases at J, with 11 bases between. CDR1 is SGDLS, CDR2 YYNGEE, per germline. As DNA, the CDR3 is TGTGCCAGCAGCGTAGAGGAGGCGGCCGGAAACACCATATATTTT. Residues: CASSVEEAAGNTIYF.

The chain employs TRBV28 and TRBJ1-3, with D perhaps TRBD1 (5 bases). CDR3 length: 13 amino acids. V shed 4 bases and J shed 4 bases, with 8 bases lying between them. Germline V gene sequence: CDR1 MDHEN, CDR2 SYDVKM. The CDR3 loop reads CASSSGLGNTIYF. DNA of the CDR3: TGTGCCAGCAGTTCAGGGTTAGGAAACACCATATATTTT.

The rearrangement uses TRBV6-5 and TRBJ2-1; no clear D gene. The CDR3 covers 15 residues. Looked up from germline, CDR1 is MNHEY and CDR2 is SVGAGI. V gave up 7 bases and J gave up 0 bases, with 13 bases separating them. CDR3 residues: CASKGQSSSYNEQFF. CDR3 DNA: TGTGCCAGCAAAGGGCAGAGCAGCTCCTACAATGAGCAGTTCTTC.

V is TRBV27 and J is TRBJ2-7; D is tentatively TRBD1 or TRBD2 (5 bases each). The ends were cut back, 1 base at V and 7 bases at J, with 17 bases in the middle. CDR3 length equals 15 residues. The germline V gene encodes CDR1 MNHEY and CDR2 SMNVEV (reference sequence). This chain's CDR3 is CASSLFGTSETEQYF. CDR3 sequence (DNA): TGTGCCAGCAGTTTATTCGGGACCTCCGAAACTGAGCAGTACTTC.

V usage is TRBV7-2 and J usage is TRBJ2-7, with 9 bases aligning to TRBD2. With V trimmed by 4 bases and J by 2 bases, 12 bases remained unmatched. This CDR3 has 17 amino acids. Germline assignment: CDR1 SGHTA and CDR2 FQGNSA. The CDR3 sequence is CASSSLPGLALTYEQYF. DNA for the CDR3: TGTGCCAGCAGCTCACTCCCCGGACTAGCGCTCACCTACGAGCAGTACTTC.

The rearrangement links TRBV6-5 to TRBJ1-5; D gene unclear. V gave up 2 bases and J gave up 0 bases, with 8 bases separating them. The germline V gene encodes CDR1 MNHEY and CDR2 SVGAGI. The CDR3 is 15 residues long. CDR3 in DNA: TGTGCCAGCAGTTACAGGGCTAATAGCAATCAGCCCCAGCATTTT. The encoded protein is CASSYRANSNQPQHF.

This clone was counted between two and nine times. V and J are TRBV11-3 and TRBJ2-2; D not resolved. This CDR3 comprises 12 residues. V lost 4 bases and J lost 0, with 0 bases in between. Germline V gene lookup returns CDR1 SGHNT and CDR2 YENEEA. The CDR3 reads CASSSNTGELFF. CDR3 DNA sequence: TGTGCCAGCAGCTCGAACACCGGGGAGCTGTTTTTT. The full variable domain, completed using reference TRBV11-3 and TRBJ2-2, is EAGVVQSPRYKIIEKKQPVAFWCNPISGHNTLYWYLQNLGQGPELLIRYENEEAVDDSQLPKDRFSAERLKGVDSTLKIQPAELGDSAVYLCASSSNTGELFFGEGSRLTVL.

The chain has TRBV28 and TRBJ2-7; D is possibly TRBD1 (6 bases). The CDR3 contains 15 residues. Germline CDR1 and CDR2: MDHEN and SYDVKM. V was shortened by 6 bases and J by 5 bases, with 20 bases between the two germline ends. The CDR3 DNA sequence: TGTGCCAGCAGCCATCGATTTTTGGGGGACAACGAGCAGTACTTC. Residues: CASSHRFLGDNEQYF.

The chain joins TRBV9 to TRBJ2-2; D is unclear. The CDR3 is 15 residues long. CDR1 and CDR2 from the germline V gene are SGDLS and YYNGEE. Trimming removed 4 bases from V and 1 base from J, with 11 bases in between. CDR3 protein: CASSPRLLNTGELFF. CDR3 in DNA: TGTGCCAGCAGCCCCCGACTCTTGAACACCGGGGAGCTGTTTTTT.

This chain joins TRBV25-1 and TRBJ2-1, with 10 positions matching TRBD1. Germline V gene lookup returns CDR1 MGHDK and CDR2 SYGVNS. J gave up 3 bases and V 2 bases, and 4 bases lay outside the gene matches. The CDR3 is 16 residues long. CDR3 sequence (DNA): TGTGCCAGCAGTGAACCCCGGACAGGGGGCTACAATGAGCAGTTCTTC. Residues: CASSEPRTGGYNEQFF.

CDR3 in DNA: TGCGCCAGCAGCACTATCCCGGGGCCACAAGAGACCCAGTACTTC. As protein: CASSTIPGPQETQYF. This chain links TRBV5-1 with TRBJ2-5; D possibly uses TRBD1 or TRBD2 (5 bases each). V was shortened by 4 bases and J by 2 bases, with 15 bases between the two germline ends. CDR3 length: 15 residues. Germline loops: CDR1 SGHRS, CDR2 YFSETQ.

The chain couples TRBV6-5 to TRBJ2-2; TRBD1 might be the D (5 bases). The CDR3 has 14 amino acids. Trimming pared 7 bases from V and 1 base from J, leaving 10 bases between. CDR1 is MNHEY, CDR2 SVGAGI, per germline. As DNA, the CDR3 is TGTGCCAGCAACCCAGGGATGAACACCGGGGAGCTGTTTTTT. It specifies CASNPGMNTGELFF.

V is TRBV6-5 and J is TRBJ1-4, with 7 bases that match TRBD1. CDR1 MNHEY and CDR2 SVGAGI come from the germline V gene. The CDR3 totals 13 residues. Germline trimming cut 8 bases from V and 5 bases from J; bases unmatched to any gene: 5. The CDR3 DNA reads TGTGCCAGCGGCAGGGGGATGAATGAAAAACTGTTTTTT. Its protein is CASGRGMNEKLFF.

This clone has a single count. The chain joins TRBV6-5 to TRBJ1-4; D is perhaps TRBD1 (5 bases). CDR1 and CDR2 (germline): MNHEY, SVGAGI. V was shortened by 6 bases and J by 4 bases, with 12 bases between the two germline ends. This CDR3 is 14 amino acids long. The CDR3 sequence: CASRIGQGNEKLFF. CDR3 sequence (DNA): TGTGCCAGCAGGATCGGGCAGGGTAATGAAAAACTGTTTTTT.

The genes are TRBV5-6 and TRBJ1-2, with D unclear. V was trimmed by 4 bases and J by 3 bases, leaving 7 bases between them. The CDR3 consists of 12 residues. CDR1 and CDR2 (germline): SGHDT, YYEEEE. This CDR3 reads CASSHDDYGYTF. In nucleotides, the CDR3 is TGTGCCAGCAGCCACGATGACTATGGCTACACCTTC. Full variable domain (missing parts from reference TRBV5-6 and TRBJ1-2): DAGVTQSPTHLIKTRGQQVTLRCSPKSGHDTVSWYQQALGQGPQFIFQYYEEEERQRGNFPDRFSGHQFPNYSSELNVNALLLGDSALYLCASSHDDYGYTFGSGTRLTVV.

The chain is built from TRBV28 and TRBJ1-5; tentative D call: TRBD1 (6 bases). This CDR3 contains 14 residues. Germline CDR1 reads MDHEN; CDR2 reads SYDVKM. V was pared by 8 bases and J by 2 bases, with 13 bases between. Written as DNA, the CDR3 is TGTGCCAGCGCAAGAGGGGGGGGCAATCAGCCCCAGCATTTT. Amino acid sequence: CASARGGGNQPQHF.

This rearrangement joins TRBV6-2 or TRBV6-3 to TRBJ2-5, with 10 bases that match TRBD1. Trimming removed 5 bases from V and 3 bases from J; junction bases left unmatched: 6. The CDR3 spans 15 residues. Germline CDR1 is MNHEY and CDR2 is SVGEGT. CDR3 coding DNA: TGTGCCAGCAGTCGTCCCGGGACAGGGGAAGAGACCCAGTACTTC. Translation: CASSRPGTGEETQYF.

The DNA of the CDR3 is TGTGCCAGCAGCTTGACAGGGAGGTCCTACAATGAGCAGTTCTTC. Protein product: CASSLTGRSYNEQFF. The rearrangement joins TRBV28 to TRBJ2-1, with D possibly TRBD1 on 7 matching bases. Germline V gives CDR1 MDHEN, CDR2 SYDVKM. There are 15 residues in the CDR3. Trimming shortened V by 6 bases and J by 1 base, and 13 bases separated the two germline ends.

The chain uses TRBV28 and TRBJ2-1; D remains ambiguous. Trimming pared 6 bases from V and 7 bases from J, leaving 13 bases between. Germline V gene data show CDR1 as MDHEN and CDR2 as SYDVKM. This CDR3 is built from 13 residues. CDR3 coding DNA: TGTGCCAGCAGCCGTACCGGTGGTAATGAGCAGTTCTTC. It is translated as CASSRTGGNEQFF.

The V call is TRBV28, the J call TRBJ1-2; D is uncertain. The CDR3 runs 15 residues. Germline-derived CDR1 and CDR2 are MDHEN and SYDVKM. V was trimmed by 3 bases and J by 0 bases, leaving 11 bases between them. The CDR3 here is CASSFVWNSNYGYTF. DNA for the CDR3: TGTGCCAGCAGTTTCGTCTGGAACTCTAACTATGGCTACACCTTC.

The chain recombines TRBV28 with TRBJ2-7; TRBD1 matches at 9 bases. Germline V gives CDR1 MDHEN, CDR2 SYDVKM. The CDR3 length is 14 residues. J gave up 2 bases and V 5 bases, and 4 bases lay outside the gene matches. CDR3: CASSPGTGTYEQYF. In DNA, the CDR3 is TGTGCCAGCAGTCCAGGGACAGGGACCTACGAGCAGTACTTC. Variable domain in full (rest from reference TRBV28 and TRBJ2-7): DVKVTQSSRYLVKRTGEKVFLECVQDMDHENMFWYRQDPGLGLRLIYFSYDVKMKEKGDIPEGYSVSREKKERFSLILESASTNQTSMYLCASSPGTGTYEQYFGPGTRLTVT.

The chain combines TRBV19 with TRBJ2-1; TRBD2 matches at 7 bases. The CDR3 is 14 amino acids. The junction had 8 bases not matched to a gene; V was cut back by 8 bases and J by 4 bases. In germline, CDR1 is LNHDA, CDR2 SQIVND (reference sequence). The CDR3 is CASGVLADYNEQFF. The CDR3 DNA is TGTGCCAGTGGAGTGCTAGCGGATTACAATGAGCAGTTCTTC.

There are a few counts of this clone. The V and J genes are TRBV24-1 and TRBJ1-5, with D possibly being TRBD1 (6 bases). Trimming removed 5 bases from V and 6 bases from J, with 13 bases in between. This CDR3 region has 14 residues. The germline V gene encodes CDR1 KGHDR and CDR2 SFDVKD. CDR3 region: CATSGTGNTQPQHF. CDR3 coding DNA: TGTGCCACCAGTGGAACAGGGAATACTCAGCCCCAGCATTTT.

The rearrangement uses TRBV2 and TRBJ2-1; TRBD1 matches 9 bases. The CDR3 spans 13 residues. Germline CDR1 reads SNHLY; CDR2 reads FYNNEI. The V segment lost 7 bases and the J segment 6 bases; nucleotides outside the gene matches: 4. This CDR3 reads CASTPTGGNEQFF. CDR3 bases: TGTGCCAGCACTCCGACAGGGGGCAATGAGCAGTTCTTC. Full variable domain (outside the CDR3, taken from reference TRBV2 and TRBJ2-1): EPEVTQTPSHQVTQMGQEVILRCVPISNHLYFYWYRQILGQKVEFLVSFYNNEISEKSEIFDDQFSVERPDGSNFTLKIRSTKLEDSAMYFCASTPTGGNEQFFGPGTRLTVL.

The chain combines TRBV24-1 with TRBJ1-2, with D maybe TRBD1 (5 bases). From germline, CDR1 is KGHDR and CDR2 SFDVKD. Trimming removed 5 bases from V and 7 bases from J, with 13 bases in between. This CDR3 spans 13 amino acids. For the CDR3, the DNA is TGTGCCACCAGTGCGGGACCAATCGGTGGCTACACCTTC. Translated: CATSAGPIGGYTF.

The chain combines TRBV4-3 with TRBJ2-1; the D gene is possibly TRBD2 (5 bases). CDR1 and CDR2 from the germline V gene are LGHNA and YSLEER. The CDR3 totals 14 residues. Between the trimmed V and J ends, which lost 1 base and 9 bases, there was a span of 13 bases. In DNA form, the CDR3 reads TGCGCCAGCAGCCAAGTAGCGTCGGGAAGTGAGCAGTTCTTC. This translates into CASSQVASGSEQFF.

The chain recombines TRBV27 with TRBJ2-7; a weak D match, TRBD2 (6 bases). The CDR3 length is 13 residues. The germline CDR1 and CDR2 sequences are MNHEY and SMNVEV (reference sequence). The V end lost 4 bases, the J end lost 7 bases, and 14 bases lay between the germline ends. The CDR3, as DNA: TGTGCCAGCAGTTCCCGGACTACCCAAGAGCAGTACTTC. Translation: CASSSRTTQEQYF.